The T cell receptor beta chain described here comes from a study of shared clonotypes between healthy human individuals. At deep level, the assay was performed. This table comes from immunoSEQ multiplex PCR, and its TCRdb copy is limited to in-frame clones, with some not included. This sample has over a million clones; about four fifths occur once, and the top ten carry approximately 0.5%. The CDR3 spans 15 residues. Unmatched junction bases numbered 7, after V lost 6 bases and J lost 2 bases. From germline, CDR1 is LNHDA and CDR2 SQIVND (reference sequence). This receptor was taken from a man between 18 and 35 years old in good health. Some clones in this sample may be carry-over from other donors' samples. Sequenced input: memory CD4+ T cells from PBMCs. Subset indicated: CD45RA-negative fraction. The rearrangement links TRBV19 to TRBJ1-1; 9 bases fit TRBD1. For the CDR3, the DNA is TGTGCCAGTAGGGACAGGGGAGGGATAAACACTGAAGCTTTCTTT. It translates to CASRDRGGINTEAFF.